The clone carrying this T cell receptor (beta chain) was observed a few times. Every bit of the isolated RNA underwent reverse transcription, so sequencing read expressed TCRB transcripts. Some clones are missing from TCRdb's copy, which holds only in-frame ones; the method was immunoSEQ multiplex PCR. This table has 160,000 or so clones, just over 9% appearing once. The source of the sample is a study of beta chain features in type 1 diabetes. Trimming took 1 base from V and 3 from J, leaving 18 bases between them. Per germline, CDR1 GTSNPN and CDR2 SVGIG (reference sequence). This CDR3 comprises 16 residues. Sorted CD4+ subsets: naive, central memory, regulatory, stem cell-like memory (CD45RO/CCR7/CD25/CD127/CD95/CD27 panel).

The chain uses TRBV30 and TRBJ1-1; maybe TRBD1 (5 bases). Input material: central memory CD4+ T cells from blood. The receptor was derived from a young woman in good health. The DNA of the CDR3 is TGTGCCTGGAGTGGCCTGAGCGGGGCGTGGGACACTGAAGCTTTCTTT. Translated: CAWSGLSGAWDTEAFF.